This T cell receptor (beta chain) derives from a study of shared clonotypes between healthy human individuals (TCRdb year 2020). About the study as a whole: The cohort included a few men and a couple of women between 18 and 49 years of age. For each donor, CD4 naive and CD4 memory were each given three plates, CD8 naive was given two plates, and CD8 memory was given one plate. To estimate repertoire size and how much clonotypes are shared between individuals, the study performed deep sequencing of blood TCR repertoires from about five healthy adults. Different laboratories and diverse techniques were used to prepare libraries and sequence TCR repertoires, to increase sequencing depth and limit assay-specific biases. Per donor, leukapheresis produced somewhere between about 0.85 and 8.9 billion PBMCs. Points the paper makes about the study in general: Pairwise subsampling indicated that sequencing depth was expected to affect the degree of clonotype sharing among donors. The genetic and exposure-history diversity represented was limited by the small number of donors. Across a handful of donors, around 5.4% of naive CD4, roughly 3.4% of naive CD8, around 2.1% of memory CD4, and roughly 0.4% of memory CD8 clonotypes were shared. Even with the large sequencing depth, rarefaction of the sorted-subset datasets indicated that sequencing was incomplete. Sampling was limited to blood, and TCR repertoires in tissue likely differ from TCR repertoires in blood. Naive subsets generally had larger estimated clonotype richness than memory subsets did. Clonotypes shared by all four sorted-subset donors showed higher generation probabilities than non-shared clonotypes.

The CDR3 goes from the cysteine to the phenylalanine over 14 residues. Only the CDR3 region is kept as DNA, spanning 42 bases read in frame from base 1. V is shortened by 5 bases, J by 3 bases, and the region joining them spans 14 bases. The germline V gene (reference sequence) yields SEHNR for CDR1 and FQNEAQ for CDR2. Donors were healthy HIV-negative adults with no recently reported acute infections or vaccinations. Only Caucasian adults living in Nashville, Tennessee, USA were represented among the donors. Magnetic negative selection was used to enrich CD4+ T cells, after which naive cells were positively selected on CD45RA and the negative fraction became the memory subset. Blood was collected by leukapheresis, and PBMCs were isolated by Ficoll-Histopaque density gradient centrifugation and then cryopreserved in liquid nitrogen vapor phase. Analytical flow cytometry was used to check the purity and quantity of every magnetically sorted T cell population. Genomic DNA was isolated from every sorted fraction and measured by UV absorbance on a Nanodrop 2000c.

TCR CDR3 regions were amplified from genomic DNA by multiplex PCR using the deep immunoSEQ assay. For each cell subset, the extracted genomic DNA was distributed evenly across all wells of several immunoSEQ 96-well plates, and each plate served as one replicate. For sorted subsets, each replicate PCR was loaded with approximately 190 ng genomic DNA, equivalent to 30,000 or so T cell genomes. Purified libraries were measured with a Qubit 3.0 fluorometer, size-checked on a Bioanalyzer 2100, and measured again with the KAPA Library Quantification kit. Every immunoSEQ 96-well plate was sequenced on a dedicated single-read 150-cycle Illumina NextSeq 550 flow cell. In the source study's methods: Because the immunoSEQ output included only junctional sequences and no quality scores, the filtering could not be the same as the filtering used for full-length reads. To assign V/J genes and CDR3, sequences were annotated against IMGT germline references using PyIR, a Python wrapper for IgBLAST v1.9. Reads were removed for weak V/J assignments (E-value above 1e-6), missing CDR3, stop codons, out-of-frame junctions, or ambiguous translated residues. A V3J clonotype was defined by an identical inferred V gene, J gene, and CDR3 amino acid sequence. Percentage overlap between repertoires was calculated by dividing the number of shared unique clonotypes by the size of the smaller repertoire. RTK rarefaction, the Chao1 estimator, and Recon v2.1 estimates of unobserved clonotypes were used to assess repertoire richness. OLGA was used to compute generation probabilities for all TCRbeta clonotypes that the gDNA method yielded from a handful of donors. The clones in this table, taken by TCRdb from immuneACCESS, are in-frame only. Not every clone is retained; where verified, under half of the shortfall comes from an unresolved V gene, and the cause of the rest is unknown. V and J calls and clone size come straight from that table; D and trimming were deduced from the DNA. In this sample the table shows approximately 2.5 million clones, roughly nine tenths of which occur a single time. Roughly 0.14% of the sample rests with the top ten.

A note on this clone: The antigen it recognizes is unknown. Within one base of it there is no much larger clone, and no base qualities were kept. Within the sample, other DNA sequences also encode this same CDR3.

This sequence was found in a man aged 18 to 30 in good health. The sequenced sample was naive CD4+ T cells sorted from blood. Taken with the paper, the label for cell subset or site translates to: CD45RA+ positively selected. In this chain, TRBV7-9 is recombined with TRBJ2-7; no D gene is confidently identified. The CDR3 amino acid sequence is: CASSLGRSNYEQYF. The nucleotide sequence is given as TGTGCCAGCAGCCTGGGAAGGTCAAACTACGAGCAGTACTTC.